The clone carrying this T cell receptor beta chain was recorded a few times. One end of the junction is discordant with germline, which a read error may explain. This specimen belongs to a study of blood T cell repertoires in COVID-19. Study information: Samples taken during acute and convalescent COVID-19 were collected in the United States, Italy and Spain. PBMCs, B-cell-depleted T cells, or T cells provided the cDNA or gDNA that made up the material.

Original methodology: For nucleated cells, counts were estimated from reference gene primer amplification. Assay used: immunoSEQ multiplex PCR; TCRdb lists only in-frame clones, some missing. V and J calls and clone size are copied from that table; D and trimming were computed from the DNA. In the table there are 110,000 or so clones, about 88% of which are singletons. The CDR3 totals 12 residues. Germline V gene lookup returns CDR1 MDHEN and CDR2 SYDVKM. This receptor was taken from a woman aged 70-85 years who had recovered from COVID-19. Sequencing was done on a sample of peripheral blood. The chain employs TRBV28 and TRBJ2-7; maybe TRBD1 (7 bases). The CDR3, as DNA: TGTGCCAGCAGTTTGGGAAGTGGCAGGGGGGACTTC. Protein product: CASSLGSGRGDF.